The 29 T cell receptor beta chains below were found in one sample sequenced in a study of T cell responses to AZD1222 COVID-19 vaccine. Libraries were prepared by immunoSEQ multiplex PCR; TCRdb keeps only in-frame clonotypes and omits some of them. The sample consists of over 100,000 clones, 87% of them appearing once. The source was peripheral blood, collected on day 0 of AZD1222 vaccination. The receptors were gathered from an adult in good health.

The chain employs TRBV7-3 and TRBJ2-2; 8 nucleotides align to TRBD1. Trimming removed 6 bases from V and 1 base from J; junction bases left unmatched: 4. The CDR3 totals 15 residues. The V gene's germline CDR1 is SGHTA and CDR2 FQGTGA. This CDR3 reads CASRFGTGNTGELFF. The CDR3 DNA is TGTGCCAGCAGATTCGGGACAGGGAACACCGGGGAGCTGTTTTTT.

The rearrangement links TRBV18 to TRBJ1-6; D remains ambiguous. This CDR3 has 16 residues. V lost 1 base to trimming and J lost 9 bases, with 16 bases between them. Germline CDR1 reads KGHSH; CDR2 reads LQKENI. The CDR3 sequence is CASSPQGNPRGSPLHF. The CDR3 coding sequence is TGTGCCAGCTCACCACAGGGTAACCCACGGGGTTCACCCCTCCACTTT.

V gene TRBV7-2 combines with J gene TRBJ1-6, with TRBD1 identical over 7 bases. The CDR3 spans 16 residues. The V gene's germline CDR1 is SGHTA and CDR2 FQGNSA. The trim removed 4 bases at V and 5 bases at J, leaving 8 bases unmatched. CDR3 in amino acids: CASSSRGGANNSPLHF. The CDR3 region has the DNA TGTGCCAGCAGCTCCAGGGGGGGAGCCAATAATTCACCCCTCCACTTT.

This clone was counted only a few times. CDR3 nucleotides: TGTGCCAGCAGCTTAACCGGGACAGGGCTCGTCGAGCAGTACTTC. Residues: CASSLTGTGLVEQYF. V and J are TRBV7-8 and TRBJ2-7; 9 bases align to TRBD1. There are 15 residues in the CDR3. Germline lookup yields CDR1 SGHVS and CDR2 FQNEAQ. The V segment lost 2 bases and the J segment 6 bases; nucleotides outside the gene matches: 8.

This chain joins TRBV7-2 and TRBJ2-2; no clear D gene. With 2 bases removed from V and 0 bases from J, the gap between germline ends came to 10 bases. This CDR3 is 16 amino acids long. Germline loops: CDR1 SGHTA, CDR2 FQGNSA. Here the CDR3 DNA reads TGTGCCAGCAGCTTACAAGGCTTACCGAACACCGGGGAGCTGTTTTTT. It codes for CASSLQGLPNTGELFF.

This clone occurred once. The gene calls are TRBV29-1 and TRBJ2-4; 7 bases align to TRBD2. V was pared by 6 bases and J by 0 bases, with 5 bases of the junction left unmatched. CDR1 is SQVTM and CDR2 is ANQGSEA in the germline V gene. This CDR3 region has 14 residues. CDR3 DNA sequence: TGCAGCGTCACCGGACTAGTAGCCAAAAACATTCAGTACTTC. Its translation: CSVTGLVAKNIQYF.

The chain couples TRBV24-1 to TRBJ1-3, with a tentative D call TRBD1 (5 bases). Germline CDR1 KGHDR, CDR2 SFDVKD. The CDR3 consists of 16 residues. V lost 3 bases and J 2 bases, leaving 13 bases between the germline ends. CDR3 protein: CATSDGGRGTGNTIYF. DNA of the CDR3: TGTGCCACCAGTGATGGCGGAAGGGGAACTGGAAACACCATATATTTT.

Only one count was recorded for this clone. The chain couples TRBV2 to TRBJ2-1; 9 nucleotides match TRBD1. The CDR3 is 16 amino acids. J lost 6 bases, V lost 5 bases, and 11 bases had no gene match. Germline V gene sequence: CDR1 SNHLY, CDR2 FYNNEI. CDR3 region: CASSLPGQGSRNEQFF. As DNA, the CDR3 is TGTGCCAGCAGTCTACCGGGACAGGGATCCCGCAATGAGCAGTTCTTC.

This sequence joins TRBV5-4 and TRBJ2-7, with D possibly TRBD1 on 6 matching bases. CDR3 length: 14 amino acids. Germline-derived CDR1 and CDR2 are SGHNT and YYREEE (reference sequence). Trimming took off 2 bases at V and 2 bases at J, with 11 bases between the two ends. The CDR3 spells CASSFRGQTYEQYF. The CDR3 DNA reads as TGTGCCAGCAGCTTTCGTGGACAGACCTACGAGCAGTACTTC.

V and J are TRBV7-9 and TRBJ1-2, with 12 nucleotides matching TRBD1. Germline CDR1 reads SEHNR; CDR2 reads FQNEAQ (reference sequence). Trimming at V came to 5 bases and at J to 5 bases, leaving 6 bases not matched to a gene. The CDR3 contains 15 residues. The DNA of the CDR3 is TGTGCCAGCAGCGGGAGGGACAGGGGGCAGTATGGCTACACCTTC. This gives the protein CASSGRDRGQYGYTF.

The chain has TRBV23-1 and TRBJ2-2, with 10 bases fitting TRBD1. TRBV23-1 counts as an open reading frame of uncertain function. The CDR3 spans 16 residues. V lost 10 bases and J lost 0; bases outside the gene matches: 8. The CDR3 DNA reads TGCGCCACCCAGGGACAGGGGACTTCGAACACCGGGGAGCTGTTTTTT. Amino acids: CATQGQGTSNTGELFF.

The chain has TRBV27 and TRBJ2-1, with D uncertain. Per the germline V gene, CDR1 is MNHEY and CDR2 is SMNVEV (reference sequence). The CDR3 has 12 amino acids. The V and J ends lost 5 bases and 9 bases respectively, with 11 bases between them. DNA for the CDR3: TGTGCCAGCAGTCCCACCCGTGGTGAGCAGTTCTTC. This sequence encodes CASSPTRGEQFF.

This clone was seen once. The chain recombines TRBV7-8 with TRBJ2-3; 8 bases are a match to TRBD2. The CDR3 has 15 residues. V lost 5 bases to trimming and J lost 2 bases; unmatched junction nucleotides: 6. The germline CDR1 and CDR2 sequences are SGHVS and FQNEAQ. The CDR3 region is CASSIIAGPTDTQYF. Here the CDR3 DNA reads TGTGCCAGCAGCATTATAGCGGGACCCACAGATACGCAGTATTTT.

The chain employs TRBV4-2 and TRBJ1-1; the D gene is possibly TRBD1 (6 bases). Trimming pared 0 bases from V and 1 base from J, leaving 9 bases between. Per the germline V gene, CDR1 is LGHNA and CDR2 is YNFKEQ. The CDR3 extends over 15 amino acids. The CDR3 region has the DNA TGTGCCAGCAGCCAAGATGGGGGCGGGAACACTGAAGCTTTCTTT. This gives the protein CASSQDGGGNTEAFF.

A few counts support this clone. The chain recombines TRBV6-5 with TRBJ1-2; TRBD1 matches 7 bases. Germline CDR1 reads MNHEY; CDR2 reads SVGAGI. The CDR3 spans 14 residues. V lost 2 bases and J lost 5; bases outside the gene matches: 5. CDR3 nucleotides: TGTGCCAGCAGTTACAAGGCAGGGGGTTATGGCTACACCTTC. Encoded protein: CASSYKAGGYGYTF.

V usage is TRBV6-5 and J usage is TRBJ2-2; 9 nucleotides align to TRBD1. Germline V gives CDR1 MNHEY, CDR2 SVGAGI. The CDR3 totals 15 residues. J was trimmed by 4 bases and V by 5 bases; bases with no gene match: 5. The CDR3 sequence: CASSTGGGGTGELFF. In DNA, the CDR3 is TGTGCCAGCAGTACAGGGGGCGGGGGCACCGGGGAGCTGTTTTTT.

V usage is TRBV12-3 or TRBV12-4 and J usage is TRBJ1-2; D ambiguous. The CDR3 has 13 residues. V lost 5 bases and J lost 1, with 8 bases in between. The CDR3 reads CASSPSGNYGYTF. In nucleotides, the CDR3 is TGTGCCAGCAGTCCCAGTGGTAACTATGGCTACACCTTC.

The V and J genes are TRBV6-2 or TRBV6-3 and TRBJ1-1; the D is unclear. V was cut by 3 bases and J by 2 bases, with 16 bases left in between. This CDR3 region has 16 residues. Germline values: CDR1 MNHEY, CDR2 SVGEGT. The CDR3 is CASSYPAGLTNTEAFF. The CDR3 DNA sequence: TGTGCCAGCAGTTATCCGGCCGGGCTCACTAACACTGAAGCTTTCTTT.

The rearrangement links TRBV14 to TRBJ2-7, with 10 bases matching TRBD1. The V and J ends lost 4 bases and 2 bases, in that order; junction bases with no gene match: 14. CDR3 length equals 18 residues. Germline CDR1 reads SGHDN; CDR2 reads FVKESK. The chain's CDR3 is CASSPYLGTGVSTYEQYF. Here the CDR3 DNA reads TGTGCCAGCAGCCCGTACCTCGGGACAGGGGTATCAACCTACGAGCAGTACTTC.

The chain carries TRBV24-1 and TRBJ2-1, with D hard to call. From germline, CDR1 is KGHDR and CDR2 SFDVKD. The CDR3 has 11 residues. Trimming took 3 bases from V and 10 from J, leaving 6 bases between them. CDR3 coding DNA: TGTGCCACCAGTGATGTGGGGGAGCAGTTCTTC. Translated: CATSDVGEQFF.

The gene calls are TRBV11-2 and TRBJ1-2; no reliable D call. CDR3 size: 13 residues. V lost 5 bases, J lost 1 base, and 8 bases lay in between. Germline V gene lookup returns CDR1 SGHAT and CDR2 FQNNGV. CDR3 DNA sequence: TGTGCCAGCAGCCAAGCGGATAACTATGGCTACACCTTC. Its protein is CASSQADNYGYTF.

This clone has a single count. The genes are TRBV24-1 and TRBJ2-1; 11 bases are shared with TRBD2. V dropped 4 bases and J dropped 4; count of bases not matched to a gene: 11. There are 18 residues in the CDR3. Germline V gene lookup returns CDR1 KGHDR and CDR2 SFDVKD. The CDR3 region is CATSDPGTSGSLYNEQFF. Here the CDR3 DNA reads TGTGCCACCAGTGACCCCGGGACTAGCGGATCTCTTTACAATGAGCAGTTCTTC.

V gene TRBV7-2 combines with J gene TRBJ2-6, with D perhaps given as TRBD1 or TRBD2 (5 bases each). Trimming stripped 1 base from V and 3 bases from J, with 7 bases between. The CDR3 has 15 amino acids. Germline V gene sequence: CDR1 SGHTA, CDR2 FQGNSA. In DNA form, the CDR3 reads TGTGCCAGCAGCTTAGTTGGGGGTGGGGCCAACGTCCTGACTTTC. Its protein product is CASSLVGGGANVLTF.

The V gene is TRBV10-3, the J gene TRBJ2-5; D gene uncertain. The CDR3 has 13 amino acids. Germline assignment: CDR1 ENHRY and CDR2 SYGVKD. V was shortened by 5 bases and J by 5 bases, with 12 bases between the two germline ends. CDR3 DNA sequence: TGTGCCATCAGTACTCCGGGTTGGGAGACCCAGTACTTC. Its translation: CAISTPGWETQYF.

The gene calls are TRBV10-3 and TRBJ1-2, with 9 bases aligning to TRBD1. Trimming took 7 bases from V and 4 from J; bases not matched to a gene: 10. The germline CDR1 and CDR2 sequences are ENHRY and SYGVKD. The length of the CDR3 is 15 residues. The CDR3 spells CAINPGQGRSYGYTF. The CDR3 DNA follows: TGTGCCATCAACCCGGGACAGGGCCGGAGCTATGGCTACACCTTC.

The chain links TRBV6-6 to TRBJ1-3; TRBD1 is a possible D gene (5 bases). CDR3 length: 16 amino acids. Trimming took 6 bases from V and 0 from J, leaving 15 bases between them. The V gene's germline CDR1 is MNHNY and CDR2 SVGAGI (reference sequence). The CDR3 is CASSIKQASSGNTIYF. CDR3 coding DNA: TGTGCCAGCAGCATCAAACAGGCCAGCTCTGGAAACACCATATATTTT.

This sequence joins TRBV10-3 and TRBJ2-1, with TRBD2 identical over 8 bases. The CDR3 sequence is 16 residues long. Germline CDR1 and CDR2: ENHRY and SYGVKD. Germline trimming cut 5 bases from V and 7 bases from J; bases unmatched to any gene: 13. The CDR3 bases are TGTGCCATCAGTCCCACCGGACGAACGGGGGGGAATGAGCAGTTCTTC. Translating it yields CAISPTGRTGGNEQFF.

In this sample, this clone turned up a few times. The chain has TRBV3-1 (or the pseudogene TRBV3-2) and TRBJ2-6; no reliable D call. CDR3 size: 15 residues. Trimming removed 4 bases at V and 0 bases at J, with 7 bases between. In germline, CDR1 is LGHDT, CDR2 YNNKEL (reference sequence). As DNA, the CDR3 is TGTGCCAGCAGCCTCCTAAGCTCTGGGGCCAACGTCCTGACTTTC. This translates into CASSLLSSGANVLTF.

The chain joins TRBV3-1 (or the pseudogene TRBV3-2) to TRBJ1-2; no reliable D call. The CDR3 is made up of 12 amino acids. The germline V gene has CDR1 LGHDT and CDR2 YNNKEL (reference sequence). Trimming took 1 base from V and 4 from J, leaving 4 bases between them. CDR3 sequence: CASSQGTYGYTF. The CDR3 nucleotides are TGTGCCAGCAGCCAAGGTACCTATGGCTACACCTTC.